The source of this T cell receptor (beta chain) is a study of blood T cell repertoires in COVID-19. This table comes from immunoSEQ multiplex PCR, and its TCRdb copy is limited to in-frame clones, with some not included. The table includes approximately 190,000 clones, under 85% detected once. Sample: peripheral blood. The receptor was derived from a man aged 55 to 70 with active or convalescent COVID-19.

Here the CDR3 reads CASSLWGQGLNEKLFF. The DNA of the CDR3 is TGTGCCAGCAGTTTATGGGGACAGGGTCTTAATGAAAAACTGTTTTTT. This chain connects TRBV28 to TRBJ1-4; the match to TRBD1 covers 9 bases. The germline gives CDR1 MDHEN, CDR2 SYDVKM. The CDR3 extends over 16 amino acids. V shed 0 bases and J 4 bases; nucleotides not matched to a gene: 3.